This T cell receptor (beta chain) was sequenced for a study of blood T cell repertoires in COVID-19. V lost 9 bases and J lost 3, with 18 bases in between. The CDR3 is 14 residues long. Germline CDR1 reads KGHSH; CDR2 reads LQKENI. Assay used: immunoSEQ multiplex PCR; TCRdb lists only in-frame clones, some missing. This table holds 130,000 to 150,000 clones, around 84% found once. This clonotype was obtained from a man between 60 and 70 years old with active or convalescent COVID-19. Source material: peripheral blood. V usage is TRBV18 and J usage is TRBJ2-7; D possibly corresponds to TRBD1 (6 bases). DNA of the CDR3: TGTGCCAGTCCTCGACAGGCGCGAAGCTACGAGCAGTACGTC. Its translation: CASPRQARSYEQYV.